This T cell receptor beta chain was sequenced in a study of human T cells and chemical hapten exposure. Study conclusions and caveats: Sensitization with DPC brought no change to TCRs above 1 in 1000 in frequency. Alopecia affected the donors, so their immune response may differ from healthy people's.

Indicated time point: patch test 1, 2 weeks after DPC sensitization. Regarding treatment: therapeutic diphenylcyclopropenone sensitization with weekly scalp DPC. Of note for this clonotype: The antigen remains undetermined.

TCRdb called the RACE reads again in MiXCR, with one record for every CDR3 protein. The profile shows 300,000 to 400,000 distinct CDR3 sequences, around 6.9% of them singletons. CDR3 length: 13 amino acids. Trimming stripped 5 bases from V and 8 bases from J, with 15 bases between. The germline CDR1 and CDR2 sequences are PRHDT and FYEKMQ (reference sequence). Sequenced here: whole blood, sampled in connection with sensitization to the hapten diphenylcyclopropenone (DPC). The rearrangement uses TRBV13 and TRBJ1-1; no firm D call. This clonotype was obtained from a woman aged 18-29 years with alopecia areata. Some clones in this sample may be carry-over from other donors' samples. The CDR3 is CASSHGRAPEAFF. In nucleotides, the CDR3 is TGTGCCAGCAGCCATGGGCGGGCCCCCGAAGCTTTCTTT.